The 9 T cell receptor beta chains in this list originate from one sample, sequenced in a study of T cells in Graves' hyperthyroidism and ophthalmopathy. Authors of the study amplified TCR beta CDR3 regions from RNA transcripts. HTBI primers were the set used in a first-round RT-PCR of the TCR CDR3. TCRdb re-called the multiplex PCR reads through MiXCR, storing one row per CDR3 protein. Counted here are approximately 700,000 distinct CDR3 sequences, about 16% occurring once; the ten biggest clones make up around 8%. Sequencing used blood. These receptors originate from a man aged 18 to 29 with Graves' hyperthyroidism.

V usage is TRBV28 and J usage is TRBJ2-1, with 13 bases fitting TRBD2. Germline V gene data show CDR1 as MDHEN and CDR2 as SYDVKM. J lost 1 base, V lost 2 bases, and 8 bases had no gene match. The CDR3 length is 19 residues. The CDR3 DNA follows: TGTGCCAGCAGTTTAGTTGGGTGGACTAGCGGGAGTTCCTACAATGAGCAGTTCTTC. As protein: CASSLVGWTSGSSYNEQFF.

This clonotype has a handful of counts. V usage is TRBV29-1 and J usage is TRBJ1-2; D ambiguous. CDR3 length equals 11 residues. Germline V gene lookup returns CDR1 SQVTM and CDR2 ANQGSEA. Between the trimmed V and J ends, which lost 3 bases and 6 bases, there was a span of 8 bases. CDR3 in amino acids: CSVDSGNGYTF. In nucleotides, the CDR3 is TGCAGCGTTGATTCTGGGAATGGCTACACCTTC.

The table lists this clonotype with many counts. The chain has TRBV10-3 and TRBJ1-1; no clear D gene. Looked up from germline, CDR1 is ENHRY and CDR2 is SYGVKD. This CDR3 region has 13 residues. Trimming removed 4 bases at V and 6 bases at J, with 12 bases between. The CDR3 sequence: CAISGSVSAEAFF. The CDR3, as DNA: TGTGCCATCAGTGGGAGCGTATCAGCTGAAGCTTTCTTT.

This clonotype was seen just once. With a much larger clone just one base away, this may be a read error. Since no conserved phenylalanine or tryptophan closes the CDR3, a read error is the likely cause. This sequence joins TRBV29-1 and TRBJ1-2; TRBD1 matches at 10 bases. Germline-derived CDR1 and CDR2 are SQVTM and ANQGSEA. V lost 4 bases, J lost 2 bases, and 7 bases stayed unmatched. The CDR3 sequence is 15 residues long. CDR3 loop: CSVGQGASVNYGYTL. The DNA for the CDR3 is TGCAGCGTTGGACAGGGGGCTTCCGTAAACTATGGCTACACCCTC.

In this sample, this clonotype turned up a few times. DNA for the CDR3: TGTGCCATCAGTGAGTCAGGGGACAGATACAATGAGCAGTTCTTC. Translating it yields CAISESGDRYNEQFF. The genes are TRBV10-3 and TRBJ2-1, with 7 bases aligning to TRBD1. V lost 0 bases, J lost 4 bases, and 3 bases stayed unmatched. Looked up from germline, CDR1 is ENHRY and CDR2 is SYGVKD. The CDR3 is made up of 15 amino acids.

This clonotype showed up just a few times. V usage is TRBV5-5 and J usage is TRBJ2-7, with 10 bases lining up with TRBD1. J gave up 5 bases and V 2 bases, and 10 bases lay outside the gene matches. Germline loops: CDR1 SGHKS, CDR2 YYEKEE (reference sequence). The CDR3 has 16 amino acids. The CDR3 loop reads CASSLTTGTGVHEQYF. As DNA, the CDR3 is TGTGCCAGCAGCTTAACCACCGGGACAGGGGTCCACGAGCAGTACTTC.

This clonotype was found a few times. A much larger clone differs from this one at a single base, so this may be a read error. The chain joins TRBV11-1 to TRBJ2-1; D remains ambiguous. Trimming left V 8 bases short and J 6 bases short, with 14 bases between. This CDR3 region has 13 residues. Germline V gene data show CDR1 as SGHAT and CDR2 as FQDESV (reference sequence). The CDR3 bases are TGTGCCAGCGCGACTCGATGGGCCAATGAGCAGTTCTTC. Amino acid sequence: CASATRWANEQFF.

Ten or more counts support this clonotype. This rearrangement joins TRBV28 to TRBJ2-7; 7 bases agree with TRBD1. The CDR3 extends over 15 amino acids. Trimming at V came to 2 bases and at J to 2 bases, leaving 6 bases not matched to a gene. Looked up from germline, CDR1 is MDHEN and CDR2 is SYDVKM. Here the CDR3 DNA reads TGTGCCAGCAGTTTAGGGGATGACAGGGCCTACGAGCAGTACTTC. Amino acid sequence: CASSLGDDRAYEQYF.

This clonotype was seen many times. The V and J genes are TRBV15 and TRBJ1-5, with 7 bases fitting TRBD1. CDR1 and CDR2 (germline): LNHNV, YYDKDF (reference sequence). The junction had 7 bases not matched to a gene; V was cut back by 6 bases and J by 5 bases. The CDR3 extends over 14 amino acids. This CDR3 is CATRSGTADQPQHF. CDR3 in DNA: TGTGCCACCAGGTCCGGGACAGCAGATCAGCCCCAGCATTTT.